The present TCR beta chain was sequenced within a study of T cells expressing NK-cell markers. In regard to this clonotype: Its antigen is undetermined.

Findings and caveats of the study: Among CD8+ T cells from about six donors, dominant NKG2C+ clonotypes accounted for roughly 1.0-7.0%. Topping the CD3+CD56-NKG2C+ fraction as well were these clonotypes, in a handful of donors.

One entry per CDR3 protein, without DNA, is what TCRdb gives after re-calling the 5' RACE reads. This sample contains 550,000 or so distinct CDR3 sequences. The sequenced sample consisted of blood T cells: a sorted CD56 or NKG2C T cell subset, CD4+ or CD8+ T cells, or bulk PBMC T cells (not recorded which). The clonotype originates from a man younger than 35 in good health.

The CDR3 spells CSGQGWNTEAFF. The gene calls are TRBV29-1 and TRBJ1-1; TCRdb indicates TRBD1, and absent DNA this call remains unverified. The CDR3 totals 12 residues. Germline V gene sequence: CDR1 SQVTM, CDR2 ANQGSEA.